This T cell receptor beta chain was sequenced in a study of T cells in tuberculosis. Study in general: This South African cohort compared adolescents with or without latent tuberculosis against adults with active tuberculosis.

Repertoires were generated with immunoSEQ multiplex PCR, while TCRdb's copy carries only in-frame clones and drops some. Of tens of thousands of clones listed, 93% are singletons. At study entry, adolescents had tuberculin skin tests and IGRA screening. CDR1 and CDR2 from the germline V gene are SEHNR and FQNEAQ (reference sequence). This CDR3 comprises 16 residues. After removal of 5 bases from V and 7 bases from J, the junction contained 12 bases not matched to a gene. Sequencing used PBMCs. This chain links TRBV7-9 with TRBJ2-1; 9 nucleotides match TRBD1. This TCR came from a donor aged 10-30 years with latent tuberculosis or without tuberculosis infection. The CDR3 coding sequence is TGTGCCAGCAGCGAGCTTGGGGGACAGGGAGGTAATGAGCAGTTCTTC. Amino acid sequence: CASSELGGQGGNEQFF. The variable domain in full, completed from reference TRBV7-9 and TRBJ2-1, reads DTGVSQNPRHKITKRGQNVTFRCDPISEHNRLYWYRQTLGQGPEFLTYFQNEAQLEKSRLLSDRFSAERPKGSFSTLEIQRTEQGDSAMYLCASSELGGQGGNEQFFGPGTRLTVL.